The clone carrying this TCR beta chain appeared a few times. TCRdb reprocessed the 5' RACE reads with MiXCR, giving one entry per CDR3 protein. The data show fewer than 700,000 distinct CDR3 sequences, about a sixth seen once. The data were obtained in a study of T-cell memory formation after mild COVID-19. There are 13 residues in the CDR3. Deletions cut 4 bases from V and 7 bases from J, with 11 bases between. The germline V gene encodes CDR1 SGHAT and CDR2 FQNNGV. This receptor was taken from an adult woman who had mild COVID-19 (a few samples of this study predate the infection). Cell type and time point are not known. The chain carries TRBV11-2 and TRBJ2-1; D unclear. The sequencing sample was made of PBMCs or a T cell subset sorted from them (not recorded which). As DNA, the CDR3 is TGTGCCAGCAGCTACGCTCGGTTGAATGAGCAGTTCTTC. Its translation: CASSYARLNEQFF.